This TCR beta chain was profiled in a study of T-cell reconstitution after alpha-beta-depleted transplantation in children. Preparing the TCRbeta library involved the use of unique molecular identifiers. One entry per CDR3 protein results from TCRdb running MiXCR on the PCR reads. The sample yields some 550,000 distinct CDR3 sequences, about 16% seen once. Germline-derived CDR1 and CDR2 are SQVTM and ANQGSEA. Trimming left V 3 bases short and J 2 bases short, with 19 bases between. This CDR3 is 16 amino acids long. There are a few counts of this clonotype. The rearrangement links TRBV29-1 to TRBJ2-5, with D unclear. This sequence was found in a human donor who donated a stem cell graft to a child with acute lymphoblastic leukemia. The specimen comprised PBMCs from the stem cell graft donor, sampled from the stem cell graft. The CDR3 DNA reads as TGCAGCGTTGATAGTCCCGGCTCAGGCATTCAAGAGACCCAGTACTTC. Translation gives CSVDSPGSGIQETQYF.